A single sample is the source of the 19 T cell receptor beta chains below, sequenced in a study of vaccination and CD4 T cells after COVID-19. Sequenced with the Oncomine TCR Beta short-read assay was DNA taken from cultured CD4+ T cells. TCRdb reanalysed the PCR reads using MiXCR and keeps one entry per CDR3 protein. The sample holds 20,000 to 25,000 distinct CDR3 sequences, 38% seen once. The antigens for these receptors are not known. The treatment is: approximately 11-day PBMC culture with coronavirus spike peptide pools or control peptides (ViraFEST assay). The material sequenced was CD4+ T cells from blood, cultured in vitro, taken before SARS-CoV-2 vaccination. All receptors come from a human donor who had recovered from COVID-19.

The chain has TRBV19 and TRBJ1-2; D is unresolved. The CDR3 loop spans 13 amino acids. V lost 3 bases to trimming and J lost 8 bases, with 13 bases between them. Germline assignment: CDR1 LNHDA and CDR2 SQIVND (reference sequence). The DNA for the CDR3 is TGTGCCAGTAGTATCGCATTGGGTGGGGGCTACACCTTC. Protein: CASSIALGGGYTF.

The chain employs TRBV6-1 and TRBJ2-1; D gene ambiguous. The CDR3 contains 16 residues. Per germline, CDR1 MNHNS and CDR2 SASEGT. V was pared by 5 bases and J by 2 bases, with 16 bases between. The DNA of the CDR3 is TGTGCCAGCAGTCGAGACGTCTCCCTAACCTACAATGAGCAGTTCTTC. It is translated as CASSRDVSLTYNEQFF.

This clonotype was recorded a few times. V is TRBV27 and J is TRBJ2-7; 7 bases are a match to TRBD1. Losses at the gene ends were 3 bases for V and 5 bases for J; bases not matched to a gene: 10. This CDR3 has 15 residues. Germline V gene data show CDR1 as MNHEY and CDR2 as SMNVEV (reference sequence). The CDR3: CASSFLRGRINEQYF. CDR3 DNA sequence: TGTGCCAGCAGTTTTCTGAGGGGGCGCATCAACGAGCAGTACTTC.

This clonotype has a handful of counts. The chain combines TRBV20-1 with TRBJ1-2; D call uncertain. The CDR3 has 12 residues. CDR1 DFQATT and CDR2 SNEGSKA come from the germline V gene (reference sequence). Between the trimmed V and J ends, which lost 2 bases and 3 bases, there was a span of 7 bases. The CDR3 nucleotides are TGCAGTGCTAGATCCGGGGACTATGGCTACACCTTC. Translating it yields CSARSGDYGYTF.

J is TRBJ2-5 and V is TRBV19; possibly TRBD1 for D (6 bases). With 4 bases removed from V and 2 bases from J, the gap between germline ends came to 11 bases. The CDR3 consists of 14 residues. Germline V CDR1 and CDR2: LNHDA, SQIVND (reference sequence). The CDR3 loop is CASSTRTAQETQYF. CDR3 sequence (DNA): TGTGCCAGTAGTACCCGGACAGCGCAAGAGACCCAGTACTTC.

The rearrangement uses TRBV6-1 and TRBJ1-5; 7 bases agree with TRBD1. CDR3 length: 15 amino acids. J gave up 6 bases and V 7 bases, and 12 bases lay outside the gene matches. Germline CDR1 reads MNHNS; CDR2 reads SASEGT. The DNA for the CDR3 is TGTGCCAGCATAGGAGCAGGGGGATATGGTCAGCCCCAGCATTTT. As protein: CASIGAGGYGQPQHF.

The DNA for the CDR3 is TGTGCCAGCAGCTTACCCGTCGGAGGGACCTATGGCTACACCTTC. This encodes CASSLPVGGTYGYTF. J is TRBJ1-2 and V is TRBV7-2; D perhaps matches TRBD1 (5 bases). This CDR3 region has 15 residues. Trimming took off 2 bases at V and 4 bases at J, with 14 bases between the two ends. Germline CDR1 is SGHTA and CDR2 is FQGNSA.

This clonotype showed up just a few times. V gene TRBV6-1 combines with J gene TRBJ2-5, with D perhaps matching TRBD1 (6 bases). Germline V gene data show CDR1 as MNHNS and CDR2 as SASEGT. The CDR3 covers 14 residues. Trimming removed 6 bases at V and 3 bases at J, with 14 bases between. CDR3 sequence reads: CASRQGPTKETQYF. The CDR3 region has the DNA TGTGCCAGCAGGCAGGGGCCAACGAAAGAGACCCAGTACTTC.

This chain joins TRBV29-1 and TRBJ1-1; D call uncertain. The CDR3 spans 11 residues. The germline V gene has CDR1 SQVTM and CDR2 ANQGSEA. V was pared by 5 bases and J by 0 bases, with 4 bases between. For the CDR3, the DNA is TGCAGCGTTAAACTGAACACTGAAGCTTTCTTT. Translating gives CSVKLNTEAFF.

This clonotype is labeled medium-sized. The CDR3 DNA sequence: TGTGCCAGCAGTTACCGGACAGGGTCCTATAATTCACCCCTCCACTTT. Its protein product is CASSYRTGSYNSPLHF. The rearrangement joins TRBV27 to TRBJ1-6, with TRBD1 matching 8 bases. V was clipped by 4 bases and J by 1 base; unmatched bases: 3. Per germline, CDR1 MNHEY and CDR2 SMNVEV (reference sequence). The CDR3 sequence is 16 residues long.

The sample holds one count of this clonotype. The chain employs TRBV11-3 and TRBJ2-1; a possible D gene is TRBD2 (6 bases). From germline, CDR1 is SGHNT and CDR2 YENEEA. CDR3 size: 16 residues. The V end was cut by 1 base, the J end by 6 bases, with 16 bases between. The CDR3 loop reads CASSLAKRALLNEQFF. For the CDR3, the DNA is TGTGCCAGCAGCTTAGCCAAGCGGGCGCTCCTCAATGAGCAGTTCTTC.

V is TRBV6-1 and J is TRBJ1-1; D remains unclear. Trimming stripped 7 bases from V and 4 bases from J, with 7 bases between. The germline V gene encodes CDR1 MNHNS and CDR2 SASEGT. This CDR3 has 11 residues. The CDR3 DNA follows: TGTGCCAGCACCGAAACCACTGAAGCTTTCTTT. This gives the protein CASTETTEAFF.

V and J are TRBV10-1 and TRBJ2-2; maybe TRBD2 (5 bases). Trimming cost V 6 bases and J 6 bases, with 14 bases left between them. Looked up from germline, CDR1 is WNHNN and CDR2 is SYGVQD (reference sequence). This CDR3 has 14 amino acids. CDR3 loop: CASSPLGGAGELFF. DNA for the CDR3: TGCGCCAGCAGCCCACTCGGAGGTGCCGGGGAGCTGTTTTTT.

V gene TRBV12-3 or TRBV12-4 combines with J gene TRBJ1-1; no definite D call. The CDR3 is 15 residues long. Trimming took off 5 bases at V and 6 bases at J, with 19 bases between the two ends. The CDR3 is CASSDSGPDTPEAFF. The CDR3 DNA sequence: TGTGCCAGCAGTGATAGCGGACCCGACACACCTGAAGCTTTCTTT.

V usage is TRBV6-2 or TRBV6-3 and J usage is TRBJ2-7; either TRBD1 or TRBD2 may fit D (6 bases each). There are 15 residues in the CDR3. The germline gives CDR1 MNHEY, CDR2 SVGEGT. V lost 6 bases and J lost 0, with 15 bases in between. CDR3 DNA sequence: TGTGCCAGCAGGGACATAGGGGGGAGCTCCTACGAGCAGTACTTC. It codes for CASRDIGGSSYEQYF.

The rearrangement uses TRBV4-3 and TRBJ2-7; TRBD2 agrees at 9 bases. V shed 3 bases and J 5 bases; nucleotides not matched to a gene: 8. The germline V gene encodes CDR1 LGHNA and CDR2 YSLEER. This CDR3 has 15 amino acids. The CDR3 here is CASSHVSGLANEQYF. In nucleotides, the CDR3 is TGCGCCAGCAGCCATGTTTCGGGACTAGCTAACGAGCAGTACTTC.

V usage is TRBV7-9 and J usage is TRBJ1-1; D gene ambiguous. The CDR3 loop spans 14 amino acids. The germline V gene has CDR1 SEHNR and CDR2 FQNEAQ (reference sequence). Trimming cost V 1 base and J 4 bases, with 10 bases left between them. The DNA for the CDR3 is TGTGCCAGCAGCTTAGGCCCGCGGAGCACTGAAGCTTTCTTT. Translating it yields CASSLGPRSTEAFF.

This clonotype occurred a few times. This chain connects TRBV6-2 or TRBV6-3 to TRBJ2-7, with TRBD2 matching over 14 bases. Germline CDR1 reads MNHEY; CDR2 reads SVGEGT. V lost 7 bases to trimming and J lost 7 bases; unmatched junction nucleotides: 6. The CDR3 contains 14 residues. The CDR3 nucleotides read TGTGCCAGCACCGAGGGACTAGCGGGAGTTGAGCAGTACTTC. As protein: CASTEGLAGVEQYF.

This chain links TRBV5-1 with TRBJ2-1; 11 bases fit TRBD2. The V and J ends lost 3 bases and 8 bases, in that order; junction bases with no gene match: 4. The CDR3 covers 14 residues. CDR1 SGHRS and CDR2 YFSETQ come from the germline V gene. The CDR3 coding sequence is TGCGCCAGCAGCTCCGTACTAGCGGGAGATGAGCAGTTCTTC. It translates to CASSSVLAGDEQFF. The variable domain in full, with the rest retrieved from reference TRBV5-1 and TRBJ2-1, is KAGVTQTPRYLIKTRGQQVTLSCSPISGHRSVSWYQQTPGQGLQFLFEYFSETQRNKGNFPGRFSGRQFSNSRSEMNVSTLELGDSALYLCASSSVLAGDEQFFGPGTRLTVL.